This T cell receptor beta chain comes out of a study of T cells in Graves' hyperthyroidism and ophthalmopathy. Template material for amplifying TCR beta CDR3 regions consisted of RNA transcripts. HTBI primers were the set used in a first-round RT-PCR of the TCR CDR3. TCRdb independently ran MiXCR on the multiplex PCR reads; one entry per CDR3 protein. The sample includes roughly 750,000 distinct CDR3 sequences, roughly 15% of them seen just once. General study results and limits: Most thyroid clonotypes expanded above 0.001 were also detected in blood.

The CDR3 covers 21 residues. Germline CDR1 and CDR2: SGHTA and FQGNSA. V trimming: 4 bases; J trimming: 1 base; junction bases outside the gene matches: 22. No ophthalmopathy progression within 18 months constituted stable Graves' hyperthyroidism. Patients between 18 and 65 years old had hyperthyroidism, newly diagnosed and lasting under 2 months. Fresh peripheral blood, 10 ml, was the source of the PBMCs. Regarding this clonotype: Its antigen remains unknown. A much larger clone sits a single nucleotide away, making a read error possible.

The clonotype originates from a man in his late teens or twenties with Graves' hyperthyroidism. The chain couples TRBV7-2 to TRBJ2-1, with TRBD2 matching over 7 bases. The sample comprised blood. In DNA form, the CDR3 reads TGTGCCAGCAGCTCGGACAAGGGGCGTGGGCGGGAGCATGGATCCTACAATGAGCAGTTCTTC. Translating gives CASSSDKGRGREHGSYNEQFF.